This TCR beta chain originates from a study of cytomegalovirus exposure and HLA in healthy donors. Assay: immunoSEQ multiplex PCR; the TCRdb copy retains only in-frame clones and omits some. This sample has 130,000 to 150,000 clones, with about 91% found just once. Trimming pared 7 bases from V and 9 bases from J, leaving 16 bases between. This CDR3 comprises 13 residues. Germline CDR1 MNHEY, CDR2 SVGAGI. The V and J genes are TRBV6-5 and TRBJ2-1; D is perhaps TRBD1 (6 bases). The source of this sequence is a man younger than 35 in good health and CMV-seropositive. What was sequenced was PBMCs. CDR3 nucleotide sequence: TGTGCCAGCATCCCCGCAGGGGCGGGTGAGCAGTTCTTC. Translating gives CASIPAGAGEQFF.